Following are 8 T cell receptor beta chains from one sample sequenced in a study of immune evolution from preneoplasia to lung adenocarcinoma. Data came from immunoSEQ multiplex PCR; TCRdb stores just in-frame clones and leaves some out. The sample has under 6,500 clones; 70% to 85% are singletons. The sequenced material came from FFPE adjacent normal lung tissue. The receptors originated from a person in their 70s with lung adenocarcinoma.

The chain is built from TRBV15 and TRBJ2-7; 8 bases align to TRBD1. The trim removed 1 base at V and 6 bases at J, leaving 5 bases unmatched. Per the germline V gene, CDR1 is LNHNV and CDR2 is YYDKDF (reference sequence). The CDR3 covers 14 residues. The CDR3, as DNA: TGTGCCACCAGCAGAGGACAGGGGTCTCGCGAGCAGTACTTC. This gives the protein CATSRGQGSREQYF.

This clone has only a few counts. V and J are TRBV30 and TRBJ1-2; 10 positions match TRBD1. Germline CDR1 is GTSNPN and CDR2 is SVGIG (reference sequence). This CDR3 contains 13 residues. V was pared by 0 bases and J by 8 bases, with 3 bases of the junction left unmatched. The CDR3 nucleotides read TGTGCCTGGAGTGTAGGGACAGGGGACGGCTACACCTTC. Amino acids: CAWSVGTGDGYTF.

This clone showed up just once. V is TRBV30 and J is TRBJ2-1, with D perhaps matching TRBD1 or TRBD2 (6 bases each). The CDR3 totals 17 residues. V lost 1 base to trimming and J lost 2 bases, with 18 bases between them. Germline V CDR1 and CDR2: GTSNPN, SVGIG (reference sequence). In DNA form, the CDR3 reads TGTGCCTGGAGTGGAGGGGGGTCAAGGGGTCCCTACAATGAGCAGTTCTTC. Translating it yields CAWSGGGSRGPYNEQFF.

The gene calls are TRBV7-8 and TRBJ2-5; no firm D call. Trimming took off 1 base at V and 1 base at J, with 4 bases between the two ends. The CDR3 is 13 amino acids. Germline values: CDR1 SGHVS, CDR2 FQNEAQ. CDR3 sequence: CASSLEVQETQYF. CDR3 DNA: TGTGCCAGCAGCTTAGAGGTCCAAGAGACCCAGTACTTC. Looking up the rest from reference TRBV7-8 and TRBJ2-5 gives the full variable domain: GAGVSQSPRYKVAKRGQDVALRCDPISGHVSLFWYQQALGQGPEFLTYFQNEAQLDKSGLPSDRFFAERPEGSVSTLKIQRTQQEDSAVYLCASSLEVQETQYFGPGTRLLVL.

The V gene is TRBV30, the J gene TRBJ1-5, with D unresolved. Germline V gene sequence: CDR1 GTSNPN, CDR2 SVGIG (reference sequence). There are 15 residues in the CDR3. With 0 bases removed from V and 7 bases from J, the gap between germline ends came to 16 bases. CDR3 region: CAWSVEASTRQPQHF. CDR3 in DNA: TGTGCCTGGAGTGTAGAGGCATCCACCCGGCAGCCCCAGCATTTT.

This clone appeared once. The chain links TRBV4-1 to TRBJ2-2; D is ambiguous. Trimming stripped 0 bases from V and 9 bases from J, with 20 bases between. The CDR3 is 17 residues long. The germline CDR1 and CDR2 sequences are MGHRA and YSYEKL. The CDR3 region has the DNA TGCGCCAGCAGCCAAGATGCGTTCGGAGTATCCAGACGGGAGCTGTTTTTT. Its translation: CASSQDAFGVSRRELFF.

The J gene is TRBJ2-5, the V gene TRBV29-1; D may be TRBD2 (5 bases). Per germline, CDR1 SQVTM and CDR2 ANQGSEA. The CDR3 totals 14 residues. Between the trimmed V and J ends, which lost 4 bases and 9 bases, there was a span of 21 bases. In DNA form, the CDR3 reads TGCAGCGTTGGGCCCAAGAGGGATCTTGACGCCCAGTACTTC. It translates to CSVGPKRDLDAQYF.

As DNA, the CDR3 is TGTGCCTGGAGTGTAGGCCCTAGTCCAGATACGCAGTATTTT. As protein: CAWSVGPSPDTQYF. V usage is TRBV30 and J usage is TRBJ2-3; D unclear. Germline assignment: CDR1 GTSNPN and CDR2 SVGIG (reference sequence). V lost 0 bases to trimming and J lost 4 bases, with 11 bases between them. The CDR3 extends over 14 amino acids.